What follows describes a single T cell receptor beta chain. With 1 base removed from V and 6 bases from J, the gap between germline ends came to 10 bases. CDR3 length equals 14 residues. The germline V gene has CDR1 LGHNT and CDR2 FRNRAP. These data originate in a study of blood T cell repertoires in COVID-19. Study overall: COVID-19 samples collected from the United States, Italy and Spain covered acute and convalescent phases. Sources were T cells, B-cell-depleted T cells, or PBMCs; the material itself was cDNA or gDNA.

Original analysis: Reference gene primer amplification gave nucleated cell count estimates. TCRdb keeps only in-frame clones here, not all; method: immunoSEQ multiplex PCR. V and J calls and clone size are as listed in that table; D and trimming were resolved from the DNA. Of about 200,000 clones listed, around 80% are singletons. The sample comprised peripheral blood. This clonotype was obtained from a man in his fifties or sixties who had recovered from COVID-19. The chain has TRBV12-5 and TRBJ2-1, with D unresolved. As DNA, the CDR3 is TGTGCTAGTGGTTTGGGCCCCCTCGGCAATGAGCAGTTCTTC. Translated: CASGLGPLGNEQFF.